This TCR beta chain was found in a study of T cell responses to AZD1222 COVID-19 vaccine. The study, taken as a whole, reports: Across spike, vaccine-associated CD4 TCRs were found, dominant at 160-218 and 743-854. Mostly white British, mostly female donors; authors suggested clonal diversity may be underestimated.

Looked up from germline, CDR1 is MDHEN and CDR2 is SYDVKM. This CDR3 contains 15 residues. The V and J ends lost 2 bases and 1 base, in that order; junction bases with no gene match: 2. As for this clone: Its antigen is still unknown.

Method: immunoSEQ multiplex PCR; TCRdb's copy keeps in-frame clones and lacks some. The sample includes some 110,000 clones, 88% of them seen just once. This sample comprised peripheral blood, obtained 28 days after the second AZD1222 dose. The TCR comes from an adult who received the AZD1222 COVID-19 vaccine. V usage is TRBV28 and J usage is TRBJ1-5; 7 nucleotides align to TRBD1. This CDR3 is CASSLRQGSNQPQHF. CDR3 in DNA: TGTGCCAGCAGTTTAAGACAGGGCAGCAATCAGCCCCAGCATTTT.